This record looks at one TCR beta chain sequence and its context. In terms of age and location, participants ranged from roughly 18 to 90 years and lived in roughly 22 US areas. Participants' reported clinical history set cohort assignment. TCRdb's copy holds only in-frame clones and misses some; the assay was immunoSEQ multiplex PCR. This sample has under 350,000 clones; around 85% occur once, and the top ten carry around 4.2%. The entry originates in a study of blood T cell repertoires in COVID-19. Sequencing was done on a sample of PBMCs or T cells enriched from blood (not recorded which). The source is a woman aged 40 to 55 with acute COVID-19.

This CDR3 reads CASSLGSDRVASGELFF. CDR3 nucleotide sequence: TGTGCCAGCAGCCTAGGGTCGGACAGGGTAGCTTCCGGGGAGCTGTTTTTT. V gene TRBV7-2 combines with J gene TRBJ2-2; 8 positions agree with TRBD1. Germline CDR1 and CDR2: SGHTA and FQGNSA. This CDR3 contains 17 residues. V lost 5 bases to trimming and J lost 6 bases; unmatched junction nucleotides: 14.